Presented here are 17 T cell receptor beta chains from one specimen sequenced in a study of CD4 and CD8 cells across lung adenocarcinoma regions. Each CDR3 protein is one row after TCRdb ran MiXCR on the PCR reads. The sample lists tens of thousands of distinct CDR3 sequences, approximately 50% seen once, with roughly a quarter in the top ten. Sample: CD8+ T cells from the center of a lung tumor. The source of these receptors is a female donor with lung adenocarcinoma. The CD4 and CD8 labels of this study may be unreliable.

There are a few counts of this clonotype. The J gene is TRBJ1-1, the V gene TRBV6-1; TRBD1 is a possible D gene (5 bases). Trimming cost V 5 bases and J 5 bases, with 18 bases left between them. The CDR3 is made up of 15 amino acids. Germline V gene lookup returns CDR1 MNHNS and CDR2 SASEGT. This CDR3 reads CASSQSQGQKTEAFF. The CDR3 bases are TGTGCCAGCAGTCAAAGTCAGGGTCAGAAAACTGAAGCTTTCTTT.

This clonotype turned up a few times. The CDR3: CASSQAGTSATGELFF. The CDR3 nucleotides read TGTGCCAGCAGCCAAGCGGGGACTAGCGCGACAGGGGAGCTGTTTTTT. The rearrangement links TRBV3-1 to TRBJ2-2, with 10 bases lining up with TRBD2. Germline values: CDR1 LGHDT, CDR2 YNNKEL (reference sequence). This CDR3 comprises 16 residues. With 1 base clipped from V and 8 bases from J, the junction kept 7 bases outside the gene matches.

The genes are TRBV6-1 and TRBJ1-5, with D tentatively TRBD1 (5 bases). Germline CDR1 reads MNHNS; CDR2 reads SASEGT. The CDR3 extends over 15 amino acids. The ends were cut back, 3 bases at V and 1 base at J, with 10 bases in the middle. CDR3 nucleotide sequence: TGTGCCAGCAGTGAGTATTGGGGGAGCAATCAGCCCCAGCATTTT. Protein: CASSEYWGSNQPQHF.

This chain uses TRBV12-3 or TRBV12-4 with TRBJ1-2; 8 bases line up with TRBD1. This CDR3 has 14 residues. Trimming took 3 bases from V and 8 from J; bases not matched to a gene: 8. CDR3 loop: CASSFQVAGGGYTF. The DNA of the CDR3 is TGTGCCAGCAGTTTTCAGGTGGCAGGGGGCGGCTACACCTTC.

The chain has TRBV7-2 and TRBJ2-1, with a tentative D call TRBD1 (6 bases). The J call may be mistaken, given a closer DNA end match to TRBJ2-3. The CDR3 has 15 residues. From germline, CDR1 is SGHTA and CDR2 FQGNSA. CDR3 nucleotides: TGTGCCAGCAGCTTGGGGGCTGGCGGCCACAATAAGCAGTATTTT. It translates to CASSLGAGGHNKQYF.

The CDR3 DNA reads as TGTGCCAGCCTTTTTGCTGTCAGGAGAAATGAGCAGTACTTC. Encoded protein: CASLFAVRRNEQYF. J is TRBJ2-1 and V is TRBV6-1; D unresolved. The better agreement between TRBJ2-7 and the DNA end casts doubt on the J call. CDR1 and CDR2 (germline): MNHNS, SASEGT. CDR3 length: 14 amino acids.

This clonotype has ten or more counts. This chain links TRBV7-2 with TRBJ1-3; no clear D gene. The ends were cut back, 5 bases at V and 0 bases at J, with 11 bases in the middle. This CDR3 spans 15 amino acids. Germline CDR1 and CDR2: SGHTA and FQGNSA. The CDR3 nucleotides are TGTGCCAGCAGCCCAAGGGCAGTCTCTGGAAACACCATATATTTT. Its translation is CASSPRAVSGNTIYF.

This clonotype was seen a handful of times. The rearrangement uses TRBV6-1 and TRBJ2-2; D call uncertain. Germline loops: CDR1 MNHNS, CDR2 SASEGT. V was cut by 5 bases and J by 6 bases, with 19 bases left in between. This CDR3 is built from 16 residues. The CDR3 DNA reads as TGTGCCAGCAGTACCCAAGCTGGGTCGCGTCCCGGGGAGCTGTTTTTT. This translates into CASSTQAGSRPGELFF.

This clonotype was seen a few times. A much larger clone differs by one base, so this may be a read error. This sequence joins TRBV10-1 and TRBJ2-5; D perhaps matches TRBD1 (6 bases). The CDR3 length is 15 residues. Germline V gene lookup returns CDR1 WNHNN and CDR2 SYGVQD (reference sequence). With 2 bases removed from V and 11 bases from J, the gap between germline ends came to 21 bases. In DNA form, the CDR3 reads TGCGCCAGCAGTGAGGGCAGGGGATCCTACAATGAGCAGTACTTC. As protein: CASSEGRGSYNEQYF.

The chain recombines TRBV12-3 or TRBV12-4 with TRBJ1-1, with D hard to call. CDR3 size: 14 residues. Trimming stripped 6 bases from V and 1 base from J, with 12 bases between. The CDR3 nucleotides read TGTGCCAGCAGGACATCCGACCCGAACACTGAAGCTTTCTTT. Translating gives CASRTSDPNTEAFF.

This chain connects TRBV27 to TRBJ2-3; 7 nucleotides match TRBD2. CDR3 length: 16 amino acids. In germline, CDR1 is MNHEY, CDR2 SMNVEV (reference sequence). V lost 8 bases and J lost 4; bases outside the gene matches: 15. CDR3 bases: TGTGCCAGCGGAACCGGGGCCCACCGGGGGGCAGATACGCAGTATTTT. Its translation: CASGTGAHRGADTQYF.

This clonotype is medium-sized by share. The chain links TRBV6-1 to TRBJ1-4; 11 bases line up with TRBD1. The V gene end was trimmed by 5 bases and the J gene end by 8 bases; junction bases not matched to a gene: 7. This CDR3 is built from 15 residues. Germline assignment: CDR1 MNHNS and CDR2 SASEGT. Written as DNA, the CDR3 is TGTGCCAGCAGTCCGGGACAGGGGGGGGGGGAAAAACTGTTTTTT. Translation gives CASSPGQGGGEKLFF.

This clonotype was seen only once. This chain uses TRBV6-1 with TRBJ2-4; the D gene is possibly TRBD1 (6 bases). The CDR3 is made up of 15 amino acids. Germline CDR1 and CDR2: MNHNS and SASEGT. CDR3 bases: TGTGGCAGGGGTGGCAGGAGCCGAGCCCAAGACACTCAGTACTTC. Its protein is CGRGGRSRAQDTQYF.

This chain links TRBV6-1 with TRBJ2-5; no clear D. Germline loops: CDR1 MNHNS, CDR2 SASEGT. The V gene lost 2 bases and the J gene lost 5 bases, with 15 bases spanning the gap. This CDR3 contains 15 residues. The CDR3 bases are TGTGCCAGCAGTGAACGATCATCTGGGCGGGAGACCCAGTACTTC. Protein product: CASSERSSGRETQYF.

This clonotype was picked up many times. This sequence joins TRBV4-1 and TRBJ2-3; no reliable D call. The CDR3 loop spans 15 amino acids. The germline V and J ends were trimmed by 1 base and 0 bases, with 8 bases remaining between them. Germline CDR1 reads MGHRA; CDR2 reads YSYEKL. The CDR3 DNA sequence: TGCGCCAGCAGCCAAGTAAGGTCTAGCACAGATACGCAGTATTTT. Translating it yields CASSQVRSSTDTQYF.

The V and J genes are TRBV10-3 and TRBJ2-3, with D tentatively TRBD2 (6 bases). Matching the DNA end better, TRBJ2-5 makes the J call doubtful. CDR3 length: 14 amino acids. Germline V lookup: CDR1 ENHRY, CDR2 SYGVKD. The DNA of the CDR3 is TGTGCGGGGCAAGGTGGCGGGACCACAGATACCCAGTACTTC. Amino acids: CAGQGGGTTDTQYF.

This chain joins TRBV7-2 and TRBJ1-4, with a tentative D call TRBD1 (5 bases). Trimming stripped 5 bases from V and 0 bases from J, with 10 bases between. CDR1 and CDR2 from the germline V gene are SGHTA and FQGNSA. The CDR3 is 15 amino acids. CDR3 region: CASSKTGPTNEKLFF. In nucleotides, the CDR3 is TGTGCCAGCAGCAAAACAGGCCCAACTAATGAAAAACTGTTTTTT.